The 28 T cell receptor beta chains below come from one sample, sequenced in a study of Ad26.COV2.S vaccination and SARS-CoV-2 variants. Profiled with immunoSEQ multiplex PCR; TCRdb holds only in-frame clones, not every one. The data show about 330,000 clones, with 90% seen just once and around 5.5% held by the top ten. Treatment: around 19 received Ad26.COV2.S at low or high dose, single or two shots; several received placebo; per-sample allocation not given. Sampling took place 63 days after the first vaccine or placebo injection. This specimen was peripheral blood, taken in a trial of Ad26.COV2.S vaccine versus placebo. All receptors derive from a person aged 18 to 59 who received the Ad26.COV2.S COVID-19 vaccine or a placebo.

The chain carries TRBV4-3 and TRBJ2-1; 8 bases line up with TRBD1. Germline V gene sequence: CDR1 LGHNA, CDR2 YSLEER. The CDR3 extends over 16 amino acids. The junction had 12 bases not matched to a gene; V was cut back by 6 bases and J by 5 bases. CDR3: CASSKKDRVGDNEQFF. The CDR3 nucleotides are TGCGCCAGCAGTAAAAAGGACAGGGTGGGAGACAATGAGCAGTTCTTC.

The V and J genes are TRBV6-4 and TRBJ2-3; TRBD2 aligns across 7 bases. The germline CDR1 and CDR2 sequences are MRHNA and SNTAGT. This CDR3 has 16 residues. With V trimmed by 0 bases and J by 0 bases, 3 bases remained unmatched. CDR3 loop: CASSDSLAVSTDTQYF. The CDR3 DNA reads TGTGCCAGCAGTGACTCGCTAGCGGTCAGCACAGATACGCAGTATTTT.

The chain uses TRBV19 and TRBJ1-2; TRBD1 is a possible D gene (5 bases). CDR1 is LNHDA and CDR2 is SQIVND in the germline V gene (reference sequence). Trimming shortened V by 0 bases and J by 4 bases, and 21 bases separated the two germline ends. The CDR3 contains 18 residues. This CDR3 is CASSIDRFNVKDIYGYTF. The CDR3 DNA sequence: TGTGCCAGTAGTATAGATCGCTTCAACGTTAAGGACATCTATGGCTACACCTTC.

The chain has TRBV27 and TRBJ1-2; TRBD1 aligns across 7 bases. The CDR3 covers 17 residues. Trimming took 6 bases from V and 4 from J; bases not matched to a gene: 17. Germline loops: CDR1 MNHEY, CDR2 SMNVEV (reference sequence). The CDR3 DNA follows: TGTGCCAGCAGAACCGCCGATTACAGGGGTGCGCTCTATGGCTACACCTTC. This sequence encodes CASRTADYRGALYGYTF.

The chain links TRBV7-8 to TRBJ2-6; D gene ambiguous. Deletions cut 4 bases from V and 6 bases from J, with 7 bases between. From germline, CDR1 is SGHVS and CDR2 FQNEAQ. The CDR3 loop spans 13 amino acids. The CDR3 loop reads CASSYLEANVLTF. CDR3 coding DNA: TGTGCCAGCAGCTACCTGGAGGCCAACGTCCTGACTTTC.

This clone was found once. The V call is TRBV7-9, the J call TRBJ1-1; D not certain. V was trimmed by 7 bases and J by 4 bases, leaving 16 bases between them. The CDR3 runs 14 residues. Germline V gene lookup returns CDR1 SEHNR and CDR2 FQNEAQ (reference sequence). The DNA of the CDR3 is TGTGCCAGCACCCCTGGGAGTGTGGGCACTGAAGCTTTCTTT. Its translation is CASTPGSVGTEAFF.

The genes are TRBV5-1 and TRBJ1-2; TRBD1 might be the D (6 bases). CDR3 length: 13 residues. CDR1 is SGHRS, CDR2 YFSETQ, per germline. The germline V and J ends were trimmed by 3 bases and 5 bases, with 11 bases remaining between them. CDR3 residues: CASSSRTAYGYTF. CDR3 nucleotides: TGCGCCAGCAGCTCACGGACAGCGTATGGCTACACCTTC.

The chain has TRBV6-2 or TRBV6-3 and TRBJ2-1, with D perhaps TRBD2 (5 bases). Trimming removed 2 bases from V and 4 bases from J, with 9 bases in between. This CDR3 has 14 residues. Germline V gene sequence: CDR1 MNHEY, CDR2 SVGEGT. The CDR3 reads CASSYSGEYNEQFF. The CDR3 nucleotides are TGTGCCAGCAGTTACAGCGGAGAGTACAATGAGCAGTTCTTC.

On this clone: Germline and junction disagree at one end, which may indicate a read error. The CDR3 DNA follows: TGCGCCAGCAGCCAAGGCGGTCTAATTATAGTTTCCTCCCACAATGAGCAGTTCTTC. Its protein product is CASSQGGLIIVSSHNEQFF. The J gene is TRBJ2-1, the V gene TRBV4-1; D gene ambiguous. The CDR3 consists of 19 residues. CDR1 is MGHRA, CDR2 YSYEKL, per germline.

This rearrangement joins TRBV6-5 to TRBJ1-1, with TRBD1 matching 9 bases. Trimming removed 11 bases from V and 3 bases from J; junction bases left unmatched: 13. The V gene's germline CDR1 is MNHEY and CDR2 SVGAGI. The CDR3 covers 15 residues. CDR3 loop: CAGNRGRILDTEAFF. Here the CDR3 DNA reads TGTGCCGGGAACAGGGGGCGCATTTTGGACACTGAAGCTTTCTTT.

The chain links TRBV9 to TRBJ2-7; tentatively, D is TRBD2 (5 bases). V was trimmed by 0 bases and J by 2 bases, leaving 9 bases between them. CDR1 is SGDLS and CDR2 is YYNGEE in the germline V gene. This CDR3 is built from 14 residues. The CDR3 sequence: CASSVEGSAYEQYF. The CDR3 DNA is TGTGCCAGCAGCGTAGAGGGTAGCGCCTACGAGCAGTACTTC.

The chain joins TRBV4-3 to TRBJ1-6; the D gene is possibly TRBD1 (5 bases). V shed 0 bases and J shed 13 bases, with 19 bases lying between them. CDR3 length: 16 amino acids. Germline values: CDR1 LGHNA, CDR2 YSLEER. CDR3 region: CASSQDSTGTAFPLHF. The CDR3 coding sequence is TGCGCCAGCAGCCAAGATTCGACCGGGACGGCCTTTCCCCTCCACTTT.

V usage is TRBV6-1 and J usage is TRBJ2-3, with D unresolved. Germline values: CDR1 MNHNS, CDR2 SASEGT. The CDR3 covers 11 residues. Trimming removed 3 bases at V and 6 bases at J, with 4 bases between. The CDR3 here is CASSDWDTQYF. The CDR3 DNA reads TGTGCCAGCAGTGATTGGGATACGCAGTATTTT.

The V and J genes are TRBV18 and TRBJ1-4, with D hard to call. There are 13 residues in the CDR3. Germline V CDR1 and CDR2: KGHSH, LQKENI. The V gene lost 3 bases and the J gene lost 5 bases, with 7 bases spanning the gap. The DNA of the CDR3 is TGTGCCAGCTCACCTGACTTAAATGAAAAACTGTTTTTT. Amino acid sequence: CASSPDLNEKLFF.

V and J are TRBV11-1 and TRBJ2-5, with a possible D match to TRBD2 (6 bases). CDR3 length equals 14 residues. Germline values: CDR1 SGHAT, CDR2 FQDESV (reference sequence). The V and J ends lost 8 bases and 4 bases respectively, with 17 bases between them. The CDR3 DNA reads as TGTGCCAGCGACCGTAGCGGTTCTGGAGAGACCCAGTACTTC. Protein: CASDRSGSGETQYF.

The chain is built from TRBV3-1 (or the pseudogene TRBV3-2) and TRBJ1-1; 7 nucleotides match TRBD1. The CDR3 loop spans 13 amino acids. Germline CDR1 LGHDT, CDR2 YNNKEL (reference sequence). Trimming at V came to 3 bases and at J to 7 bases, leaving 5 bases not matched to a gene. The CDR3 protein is CASSHLTGDEAFF. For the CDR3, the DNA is TGTGCCAGCAGCCACCTTACAGGGGATGAAGCTTTCTTT.

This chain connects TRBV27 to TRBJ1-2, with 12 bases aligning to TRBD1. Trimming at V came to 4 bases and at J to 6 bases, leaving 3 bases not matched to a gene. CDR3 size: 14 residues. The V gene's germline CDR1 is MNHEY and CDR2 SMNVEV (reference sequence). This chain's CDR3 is CASSYGTGGDGYTF. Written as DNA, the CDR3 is TGTGCCAGCAGTTATGGGACAGGGGGCGATGGCTACACCTTC.

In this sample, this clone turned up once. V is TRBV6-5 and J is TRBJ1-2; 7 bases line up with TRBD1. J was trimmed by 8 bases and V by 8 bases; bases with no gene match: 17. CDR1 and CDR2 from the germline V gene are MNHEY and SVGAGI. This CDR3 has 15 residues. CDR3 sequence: CASCVADNRGEGYTF. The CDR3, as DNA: TGTGCCAGCTGCGTTGCAGACAACAGGGGCGAGGGCTACACCTTC.

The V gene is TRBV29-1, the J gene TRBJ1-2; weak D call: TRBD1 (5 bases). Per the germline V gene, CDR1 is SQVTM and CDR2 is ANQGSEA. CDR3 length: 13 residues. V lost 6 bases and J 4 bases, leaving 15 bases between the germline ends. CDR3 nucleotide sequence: TGCAGCGTCCCTGAAGTCGACAGCTATGGCTACACCTTC. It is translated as CSVPEVDSYGYTF.

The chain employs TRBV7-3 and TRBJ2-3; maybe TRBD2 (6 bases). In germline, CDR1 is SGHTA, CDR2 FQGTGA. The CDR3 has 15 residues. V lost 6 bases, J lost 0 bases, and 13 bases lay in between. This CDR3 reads CASSQLALSTDTQYF. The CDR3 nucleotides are TGTGCCAGCAGTCAACTAGCTTTAAGCACAGATACGCAGTATTTT.

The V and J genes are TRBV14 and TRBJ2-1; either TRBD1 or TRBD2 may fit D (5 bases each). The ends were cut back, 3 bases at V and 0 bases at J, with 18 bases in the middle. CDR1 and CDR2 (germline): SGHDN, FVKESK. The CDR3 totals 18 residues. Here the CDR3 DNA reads TGTGCCAGCAGCCACCGGGACGGCGGAACAAGCTCCTACAATGAGCAGTTCTTC. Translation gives CASSHRDGGTSSYNEQFF.

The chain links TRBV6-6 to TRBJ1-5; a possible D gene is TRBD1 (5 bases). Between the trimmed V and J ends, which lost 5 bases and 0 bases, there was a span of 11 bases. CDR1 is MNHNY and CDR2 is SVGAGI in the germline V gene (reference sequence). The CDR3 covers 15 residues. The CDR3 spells CASSGTTYSNQPQHF. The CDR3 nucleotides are TGTGCCAGCAGTGGGACTACCTATAGCAATCAGCCCCAGCATTTT.

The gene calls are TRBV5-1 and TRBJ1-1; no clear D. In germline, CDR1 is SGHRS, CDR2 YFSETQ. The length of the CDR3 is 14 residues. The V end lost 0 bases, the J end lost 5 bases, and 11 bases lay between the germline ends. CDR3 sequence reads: CASSLGGEGTEAFF. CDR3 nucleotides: TGCGCCAGCAGCTTGGGTGGTGAGGGAACTGAAGCTTTCTTT.

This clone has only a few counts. CDR3 amino acids: CAISESMGYAYEQYV. The CDR3 DNA sequence: TGTGCCATCAGTGAGTCGATGGGATATGCCTACGAGCAGTACGTC. The chain combines TRBV10-3 with TRBJ2-7; D call uncertain. CDR1 ENHRY and CDR2 SYGVKD come from the germline V gene. The V end was cut by 0 bases, the J end by 2 bases, with 11 bases between. The CDR3 is 15 residues long.

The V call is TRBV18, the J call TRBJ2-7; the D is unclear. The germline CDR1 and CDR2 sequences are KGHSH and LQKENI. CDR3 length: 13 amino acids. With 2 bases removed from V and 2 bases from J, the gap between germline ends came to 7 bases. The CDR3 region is CASSPETAYEQYF. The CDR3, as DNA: TGTGCCAGCTCACCAGAAACGGCCTACGAGCAGTACTTC.

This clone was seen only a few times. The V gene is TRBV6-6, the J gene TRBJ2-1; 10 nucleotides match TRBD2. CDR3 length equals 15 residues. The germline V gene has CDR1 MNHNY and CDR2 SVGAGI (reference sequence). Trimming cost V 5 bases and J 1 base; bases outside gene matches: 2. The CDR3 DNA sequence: TGTGCCAGCAGTCAGCGGGGGGGGTCCTACAATGAGCAGTTCTTC. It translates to CASSQRGGSYNEQFF.

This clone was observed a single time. CDR3 residues: CASSATGATNEKLFF. In DNA, the CDR3 is TGTGCCAGCAGTGCGACAGGAGCAACTAATGAAAAACTGTTTTTT. The chain employs TRBV2 and TRBJ1-4; D perhaps matches TRBD1 (6 bases). There are 15 residues in the CDR3. Germline CDR1 reads SNHLY; CDR2 reads FYNNEI. Trimming removed 4 bases from V and 0 bases from J, with 9 bases in between.

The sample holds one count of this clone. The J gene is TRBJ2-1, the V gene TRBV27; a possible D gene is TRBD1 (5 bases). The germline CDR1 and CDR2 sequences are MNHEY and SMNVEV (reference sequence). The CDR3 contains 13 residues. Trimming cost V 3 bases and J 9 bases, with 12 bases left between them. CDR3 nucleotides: TGTGCCAGCAGTTTGACAGCCAAAAGTGAGCAGTTCTTC. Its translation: CASSLTAKSEQFF.